This passage covers 18 T cell receptor beta chains from one sample sequenced in a study of regulatory T cells in long-lasting Graves disease (dated by TCRdb to the early 2020s). Library method: multiplex PCR. TCRdb lists the instrument as Illumina HiSeq 4000. To build TCR beta libraries, CDR3 regions were amplified by Arm-PCR using iRepertoire HTBI primers. TCRdb reprocessed the public reads (quality trimming at Q25 with fastp, clone calling with MiXCR) and kept in-frame beta chains. Entries that share a CDR3 protein sequence are merged under the most common genes and DNA. The sample yields some 340,000 distinct CDR3 sequences; roughly 12% were counted once. The ten biggest clones cover about 20% of the sample. Reading the label with the study, this specimen's time point is: newly diagnosed GD, antithyroid drugs for less than 3 months. For both TCR sequencing and RNA sequencing, RNA was extracted from PBMCs in TRIzol.

The data were also submitted as part of a second study, on T cells in Graves' hyperthyroidism and ophthalmopathy.

Source: peripheral blood mononuclear cells (PBMCs), taken at new diagnosis, from a patient treated with antithyroid drugs. Receptor source: a woman aged 18 to 35 with Graves disease. Donor details come from another sample of the same person, matched by shared clones.

Ten or more counts support this clonotype. This sequence joins TRBV6-1 and TRBJ1-5; D gene uncertain. With 6 bases removed from V and 9 bases from J, the gap between germline ends came to 21 bases. The CDR3 has 15 residues. Germline CDR1 reads MNHNS; CDR2 reads SASEGT. The DNA of the CDR3 is TGTGCCAGCAGCAGCGGGGTGACAAGTCCCTGGCCCCAGCATTTT. Residues: CASSSGVTSPWPQHF.

There are many counts of this clonotype. V usage is TRBV12-3 or TRBV12-4 and J usage is TRBJ2-7; D perhaps matches TRBD1 (5 bases). CDR3 size: 14 residues. Trimming left V 6 bases short and J 2 bases short, with 14 bases between. The CDR3 region has the DNA TGTGCCAGCAGATCGACAGACCCTACCTACGAGCAGTACTTC. This gives the protein CASRSTDPTYEQYF.

The V gene is TRBV25-1, the J gene TRBJ1-2, with D perhaps matching TRBD1 (5 bases). CDR3 length: 15 residues. From germline, CDR1 is MGHDK and CDR2 SYGVNS. Trimming cost V 5 bases and J 0 bases, with 13 bases left between them. The CDR3 sequence: CASSLPDTTNYGYTF. The CDR3, as DNA: TGTGCCAGCAGTCTCCCGGACACCACTAACTATGGCTACACCTTC.

As to this clonotype: Given a much more abundant clone one base away, this may be a read error. The rearrangement links TRBV14 to TRBJ2-3; the D gene is possibly TRBD2 (5 bases). The end of the DNA aligns better with TRBJ2-7, so the J call may be wrong. The CDR3 is made up of 14 amino acids. In germline, CDR1 is SGHDN, CDR2 FVKESK. This CDR3 is CASSPQQIGDEQYF. The CDR3 DNA is TGTGCCAGCAGCCCCCAACAAATCGGGGATGAGCAGTACTTC.

This chain uses TRBV10-3 with TRBJ2-2, with 8 positions matching TRBD1. Germline V gene sequence: CDR1 ENHRY, CDR2 SYGVKD. J was trimmed by 7 bases and V by 11 bases; bases with no gene match: 12. The CDR3 covers 14 residues. The CDR3 nucleotides read TGTGCCTCCCGACCGACAGGGGCTGGCGGGGAGCTGTTTTTT. Its translation: CASRPTGAGGELFF.

Ten or more counts support this clonotype. One end of the junction does not line up with germline, which may come from a read error. The rearrangement links TRBV7-2 to TRBJ2-1; TRBD1 agrees at 8 bases. The CDR3 is 18 amino acids. The V gene's germline CDR1 is SGHTA and CDR2 FQGNSA. CDR3 region: CASSPRVFRQGLYNEQFF. The CDR3, as DNA: TGCGCCAGCAGCCCCCGAGTTTTCCGACAGGGGCTTTACAATGAGCAGTTCTTC.

The V gene is TRBV20-1, the J gene TRBJ1-1; TRBD1 might be the D (5 bases). This CDR3 comprises 12 residues. Trimming took off 3 bases at V and 6 bases at J, with 11 bases between the two ends. Germline V gene sequence: CDR1 DFQATT, CDR2 SNEGSKA (reference sequence). The CDR3 DNA reads as TGCAGTGCTAGGGGGCTTTTTTCTGAAGCTTTCTTT. It is translated as CSARGLFSEAFF.

This clonotype was observed many times. The chain employs TRBV5-1 and TRBJ2-7; D is possibly TRBD1 or TRBD2 (5 bases each). From germline, CDR1 is SGHRS and CDR2 YFSETQ. This CDR3 has 12 residues. Trimming pared 3 bases from V and 3 bases from J, leaving 7 bases between. The CDR3 DNA follows: TGCGCCAGCAGCTGGGACGGCTACGAGCAGTACTTC. Translating it yields CASSWDGYEQYF.

This clonotype was counted many times. This chain connects TRBV29-1 to TRBJ2-2; D unclear. CDR3 length equals 14 residues. Germline CDR1 SQVTM, CDR2 ANQGSEA. The V end lost 6 bases, the J end lost 8 bases, and 19 bases lay between the germline ends. The CDR3 loop reads CSVRTSDLQGELFF. The DNA for the CDR3 is TGCAGCGTCCGCACCTCAGACTTGCAGGGGGAGCTGTTTTTT.

J is TRBJ2-7 and V is TRBV28; D not certain. Germline values: CDR1 MDHEN, CDR2 SYDVKM. CDR3 length equals 13 residues. V lost 3 bases, J lost 7 bases, and 13 bases lay in between. The CDR3 loop reads CASSFSKLGEQYF. CDR3 nucleotide sequence: TGTGCCAGCAGTTTCTCGAAACTGGGAGAGCAGTACTTC.

This clonotype came up a few times. J is TRBJ2-5 and V is TRBV7-9; 14 bases match TRBD2. CDR1 is SEHNR and CDR2 is FQNEAQ in the germline V gene (reference sequence). The CDR3 is 16 residues long. The V and J ends lost 5 bases and 5 bases, in that order; junction bases with no gene match: 7. CDR3 sequence: CASSPRLAGGPETQYF. The CDR3 nucleotides read TGTGCCAGCAGCCCTCGACTAGCGGGAGGGCCGGAGACCCAGTACTTC.

Ten or more counts support this clonotype. The chain combines TRBV6-7 with TRBJ2-7; D perhaps matches TRBD1 (6 bases). TRBV6-7 is designated an ORF whose function remains uncertain. The CDR3 runs 15 residues. V was shortened by 6 bases and J by 9 bases, with 24 bases between the two germline ends. This chain's CDR3 is CASSSDSPRVRAQYV. The CDR3 nucleotides read TGTGCCAGCAGCTCGGACAGCCCGCGGGTACGGGCGCAGTACGTC.

This clonotype was seen many times. The chain combines TRBV12-3 or TRBV12-4 with TRBJ1-4, with 7 bases aligning to TRBD1. With V trimmed by 3 bases and J by 4 bases, 5 bases remained unmatched. This CDR3 is 15 amino acids long. CDR3 bases: TGTGCCAGCAGTTTCCCGGCAGGGGGTAATGAAAAACTGTTTTTT. Residues: CASSFPAGGNEKLFF.

In its sample, this clonotype was seen many times. This chain joins TRBV2 and TRBJ2-1; 8 nucleotides agree with TRBD1. Germline CDR1 and CDR2: SNHLY and FYNNEI. This CDR3 is built from 18 residues. The V gene end was trimmed by 6 bases and the J gene end by 4 bases; junction bases not matched to a gene: 17. This CDR3 reads CASSGLDRDFWTYNEQFF. The CDR3 DNA reads as TGTGCCAGCAGCGGTTTGGACAGGGACTTCTGGACGTACAATGAGCAGTTCTTC. The full variable domain, completed using reference TRBV2 and TRBJ2-1, is EPEVTQTPSHQVTQMGQEVILRCVPISNHLYFYWYRQILGQKVEFLVSFYNNEISEKSEIFDDQFSVERPDGSNFTLKIRSTKLEDSAMYFCASSGLDRDFWTYNEQFFGPGTRLTVL.

This clonotype was observed a handful of times. The rearrangement links TRBV7-2 to TRBJ1-2; D gene unclear. From germline, CDR1 is SGHTA and CDR2 FQGNSA. Trimming removed 4 bases at V and 0 bases at J, with 9 bases between. The CDR3 spans 14 residues. The CDR3 region is CASSYAVANYGYTF. CDR3 DNA sequence: TGTGCCAGCAGCTATGCCGTGGCTAACTATGGCTACACCTTC.

The chain employs TRBV15 and TRBJ1-2; 10 bases line up with TRBD1. The J segment lost 7 bases and the V segment lost 0 bases, leaving 8 bases of the junction unmatched. CDR3 length equals 16 residues. CDR1 is LNHNV, CDR2 YYDKDF, per germline (reference sequence). The CDR3, as DNA: TGTGCCACCAGCAGAGATGGGGACAGGGGATTATTTGGCTACACCTTC. It is translated as CATSRDGDRGLFGYTF.

This clonotype has ten or more counts. The rearrangement links TRBV19 to TRBJ1-5, with D possibly being TRBD1 (5 bases). CDR1 is LNHDA and CDR2 is SQIVND in the germline V gene (reference sequence). The V end was cut by 2 bases, the J end by 7 bases, with 21 bases between. The length of the CDR3 is 17 residues. The chain's CDR3 is CASSIRGRGRLFQPQHF. The DNA of the CDR3 is TGTGCCAGTAGTATAAGGGGAAGAGGGCGCTTATTCCAGCCCCAGCATTTT.

This clonotype came up many times. This chain links TRBV7-3 with TRBJ1-4; D not resolved. Per germline, CDR1 SGHTA and CDR2 FQGTGA. The V end was cut by 5 bases, the J end by 5 bases, with 15 bases between. This CDR3 spans 15 amino acids. The CDR3 nucleotides are TGTGCCAGCAGCGTCACAGTGGACCTAAATGAAAAACTGTTTTTT. This gives the protein CASSVTVDLNEKLFF.